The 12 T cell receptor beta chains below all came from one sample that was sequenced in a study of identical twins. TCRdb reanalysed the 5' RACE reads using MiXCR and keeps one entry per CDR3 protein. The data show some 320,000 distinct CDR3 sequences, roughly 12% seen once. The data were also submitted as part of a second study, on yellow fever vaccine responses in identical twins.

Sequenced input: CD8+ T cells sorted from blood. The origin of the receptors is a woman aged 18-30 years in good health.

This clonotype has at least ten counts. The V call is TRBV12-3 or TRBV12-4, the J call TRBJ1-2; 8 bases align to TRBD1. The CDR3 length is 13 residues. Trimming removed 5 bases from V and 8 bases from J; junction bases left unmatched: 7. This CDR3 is CASSPDRAGGYTF. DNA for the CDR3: TGTGCCAGCAGTCCGGACAGGGCGGGCGGCTACACCTTC.

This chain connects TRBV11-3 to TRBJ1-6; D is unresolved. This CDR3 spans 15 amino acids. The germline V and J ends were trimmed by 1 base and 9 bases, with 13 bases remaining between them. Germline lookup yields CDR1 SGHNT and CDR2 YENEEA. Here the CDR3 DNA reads TGTGCCAGCAGCTTAGCAGTTCCACGGGGTTCACCCCTCCACTTT. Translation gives CASSLAVPRGSPLHF.

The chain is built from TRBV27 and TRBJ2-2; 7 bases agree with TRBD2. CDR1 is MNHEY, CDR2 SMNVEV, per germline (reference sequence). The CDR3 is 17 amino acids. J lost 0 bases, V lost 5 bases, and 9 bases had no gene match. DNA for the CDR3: TGTGCCAGCAGTAGCTCTAGCGGCGATGCGAACACCGGGGAGCTGTTTTTT. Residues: CASSSSSGDANTGELFF.

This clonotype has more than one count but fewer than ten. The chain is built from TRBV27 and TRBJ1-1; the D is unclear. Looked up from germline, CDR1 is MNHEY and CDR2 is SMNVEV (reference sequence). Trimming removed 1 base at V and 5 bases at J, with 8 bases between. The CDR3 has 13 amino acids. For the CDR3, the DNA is TGTGCCAGCAGTTTATATTGGAATACTGAAGCTTTCTTT. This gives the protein CASSLYWNTEAFF.

The CDR3 loop reads CASSPDSLEQYF. CDR3 DNA: TGTGCCAGCAGCCCAGACTCTCTCGAGCAGTACTTC. The chain uses TRBV11-1 and TRBJ2-7; no reliable D call. V was trimmed by 5 bases and J by 6 bases, leaving 11 bases between them. From germline, CDR1 is SGHAT and CDR2 FQDESV (reference sequence). The CDR3 is 12 amino acids.

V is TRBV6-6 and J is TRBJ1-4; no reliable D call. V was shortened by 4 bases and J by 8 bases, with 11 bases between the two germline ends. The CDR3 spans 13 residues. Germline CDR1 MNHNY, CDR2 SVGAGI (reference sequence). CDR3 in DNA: TGTGCCAGCAGTTTCCACGCGCAGGAAAAACTGTTTTTT. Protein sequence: CASSFHAQEKLFF.

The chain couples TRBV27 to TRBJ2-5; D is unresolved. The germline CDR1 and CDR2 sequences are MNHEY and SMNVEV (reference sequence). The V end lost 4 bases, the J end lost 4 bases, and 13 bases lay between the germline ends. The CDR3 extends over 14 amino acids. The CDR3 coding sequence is TGTGCCAGCAGTTCAACGGACCGGAGAGAGACCCAGTACTTC. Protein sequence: CASSSTDRRETQYF.

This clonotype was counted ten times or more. The CDR3 DNA reads TGTGCCAGCAGACGTGGACAGGGGGAAGCTTTCTTT. It specifies CASRRGQGEAFF. This chain joins TRBV7-9 and TRBJ1-1; TRBD1 agrees at 9 bases. Trimming cost V 6 bases and J 8 bases; bases outside gene matches: 4. The germline V gene encodes CDR1 SEHNR and CDR2 FQNEAQ (reference sequence). The CDR3 runs 12 residues.

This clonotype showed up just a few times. Written as DNA, the CDR3 is TGCAGTGTTCACGGTTACGAGCAGTACGTC. As protein: CSVHGYEQYV. This chain joins TRBV20-1 and TRBJ2-7; D remains ambiguous. V dropped 7 bases and J dropped 4 bases, with 8 bases sitting between them. Germline assignment: CDR1 DFQATT and CDR2 SNEGSKA (reference sequence). There are 10 residues in the CDR3.

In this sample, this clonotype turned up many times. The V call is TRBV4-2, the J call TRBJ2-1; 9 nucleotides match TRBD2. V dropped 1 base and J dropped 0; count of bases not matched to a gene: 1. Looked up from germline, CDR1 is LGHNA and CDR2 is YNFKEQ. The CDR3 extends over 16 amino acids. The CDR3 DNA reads TGTGCCAGCAGCCAAGGACTAGCGGCCTCCTACAATGAGCAGTTCTTC. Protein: CASSQGLAASYNEQFF.

The CDR3: CASSVEGRDTQYF. CDR3 sequence (DNA): TGTGCCAGCAGCGTAGAGGGTCGGGATACGCAGTATTTT. The V call is TRBV9, the J call TRBJ2-3, with no clear D. Trimming pared 0 bases from V and 6 bases from J, leaving 8 bases between. Germline V gene sequence: CDR1 SGDLS, CDR2 YYNGEE. The CDR3 loop spans 13 amino acids.

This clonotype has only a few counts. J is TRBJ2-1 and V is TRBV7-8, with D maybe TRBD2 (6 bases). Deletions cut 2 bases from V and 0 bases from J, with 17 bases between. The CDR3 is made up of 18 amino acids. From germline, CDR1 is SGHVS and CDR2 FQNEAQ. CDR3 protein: CASSLSPTSLSSYNEQFF. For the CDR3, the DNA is TGTGCCAGCAGCTTATCCCCAACTAGCCTCAGCTCCTACAATGAGCAGTTCTTC.